This T cell receptor beta chain was obtained from a study of cytomegalovirus exposure and HLA in healthy donors. Study-wide results and limits: Immune exposure data for these donors was limited to CMV serostatus.

Everyone who donated was a healthy bone marrow donor. PCR involved 60 Vbeta and 13 Jbeta primers. Only in-frame clones appear in the TCRdb table, and some are missing; sequencing was by immunoSEQ multiplex PCR. The table lists about 100,000 clones, around 74% of them singletons, with roughly an eighth in the top ten. As concerns this clone: Its antigen is not known.

The CDR3 is 15 amino acids. Per germline, CDR1 SGHKS and CDR2 YYEKEE (reference sequence). V lost 0 bases and J 0 bases, leaving 10 bases between the germline ends. This receptor was taken from a woman in her 70s in good health and CMV-seropositive. The gene calls are TRBV5-5 and TRBJ2-7; weak D call: TRBD1 (6 bases). Sequencing used PBMCs. The DNA for the CDR3 is TGTGCCAGCAGCTTGGCCAGGGGCACCTCCTACGAGCAGTACTTC. The encoded protein is CASSLARGTSYEQYF.